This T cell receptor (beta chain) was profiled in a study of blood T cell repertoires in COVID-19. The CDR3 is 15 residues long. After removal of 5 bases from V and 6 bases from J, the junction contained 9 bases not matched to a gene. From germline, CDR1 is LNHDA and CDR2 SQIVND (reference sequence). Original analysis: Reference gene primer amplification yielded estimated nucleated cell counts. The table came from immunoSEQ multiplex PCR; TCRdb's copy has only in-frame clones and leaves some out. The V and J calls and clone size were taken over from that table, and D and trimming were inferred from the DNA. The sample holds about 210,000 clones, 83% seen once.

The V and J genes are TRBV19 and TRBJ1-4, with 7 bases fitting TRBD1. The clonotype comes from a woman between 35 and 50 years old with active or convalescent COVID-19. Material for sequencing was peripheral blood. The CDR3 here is CASSADRAMHEKLFF. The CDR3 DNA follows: TGTGCCAGTAGTGCCGACAGGGCTATGCATGAAAAACTGTTTTTT. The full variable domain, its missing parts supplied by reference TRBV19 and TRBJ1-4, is DGGITQSPKYLFRKEGQNVTLSCEQNLNHDAMYWYRQDPGQGLRLIYYSQIVNDFQKGDIAEGYSVSREKKESFPLTVTSAQKNPTAFYLCASSADRAMHEKLFFGSGTQLSVL.